A single sample gave rise to the 20 T cell receptor beta chains below, sequenced in a study of blood T cell repertoires in COVID-19. Using immunoSEQ multiplex PCR, the repertoire was profiled, and TCRdb retains in-frame clones only, with some absent. The repertoire consists of tens of thousands of clones, with about 84% occurring once and the leading ten covering about two fifths. The sequencing sample was made of peripheral blood. The receptor set was obtained from a human donor in a cohort sampled during active COVID-19.

The V and J genes are TRBV19 and TRBJ1-1; the D is unclear. In germline, CDR1 is LNHDA, CDR2 SQIVND (reference sequence). CDR3 length equals 14 residues. The ends were cut back, 6 bases at V and 1 base at J, with 12 bases in the middle. This CDR3 reads CASSLDGENTEAFF. DNA of the CDR3: TGTGCCAGTAGCCTGGACGGGGAGAACACTGAAGCTTTCTTT.

The V gene is TRBV7-3, the J gene TRBJ2-1, with 7 bases lining up with TRBD1. The V gene end was trimmed by 8 bases and the J gene end by 8 bases; junction bases not matched to a gene: 15. CDR1 SGHTA and CDR2 FQGTGA come from the germline V gene. CDR3 length equals 15 residues. In DNA form, the CDR3 reads TGTGCCAGCGGGATGGGACAGAACCCCTCCGATGAGCAGTTCTTC. It is translated as CASGMGQNPSDEQFF.

V gene TRBV12-3 or TRBV12-4 combines with J gene TRBJ1-1; no reliable D call. CDR3 length: 13 residues. Trimming took 7 bases from V and 3 from J, leaving 12 bases between them. DNA for the CDR3: TGTGCCAGCACGCTGAGGGCGGACACTGAAGCTTTCTTT. Residues: CASTLRADTEAFF.

This clone was seen just once. The rearrangement links TRBV28 to TRBJ1-1, with D tentatively TRBD1 (5 bases). The V end was cut by 7 bases, the J end by 8 bases, with 17 bases between. The CDR3 is made up of 13 amino acids. In germline, CDR1 is MDHEN, CDR2 SYDVKM. CDR3 bases: TGTGCCAGCACCGAAGACGGGACTGCAGAAGCTTTCTTT. Protein sequence: CASTEDGTAEAFF.

J is TRBJ2-2 and V is TRBV5-1, with a weak D call TRBD1 (6 bases). Germline CDR1 is SGHRS and CDR2 is YFSETQ. The length of the CDR3 is 14 residues. The V end was cut by 4 bases, the J end by 2 bases, with 9 bases between. The CDR3 region has the DNA TGCGCCAGCAGCCCACAGGGAAACACCGGGGAGCTGTTTTTT. Translated: CASSPQGNTGELFF. The full variable domain, with the rest looked up from reference TRBV5-1 and TRBJ2-2, is KAGVTQTPRYLIKTRGQQVTLSCSPISGHRSVSWYQQTPGQGLQFLFEYFSETQRNKGNFPGRFSGRQFSNSRSEMNVSTLELGDSALYLCASSPQGNTGELFFGEGSRLTVL.

This clone was picked up a small number of times. The rearrangement joins TRBV6-5 to TRBJ1-1; D remains unclear. V was trimmed by 5 bases and J by 3 bases, leaving 13 bases between them. The V gene's germline CDR1 is MNHEY and CDR2 SVGAGI. The CDR3 loop spans 14 amino acids. The CDR3 nucleotides read TGTGCCAGCAGTCTAGGCGGCGAGTACACTGAAGCTTTCTTT. This translates into CASSLGGEYTEAFF.

This clone has just a few counts. The rearrangement joins TRBV19 to TRBJ2-7; the D gene is possibly TRBD2 (5 bases). Trimming shortened V by 2 bases and J by 6 bases, and 11 bases separated the two germline ends. In germline, CDR1 is LNHDA, CDR2 SQIVND (reference sequence). The CDR3 is made up of 13 amino acids. This CDR3 is CASSIIATSEQYF. CDR3 nucleotides: TGTGCCAGTAGTATAATCGCCACTAGCGAGCAGTACTTC.

V gene TRBV27 combines with J gene TRBJ1-1; TRBD1 is a possible D gene (5 bases). V lost 5 bases and J lost 3, with 13 bases in between. This CDR3 has 14 amino acids. Germline values: CDR1 MNHEY, CDR2 SMNVEV (reference sequence). The CDR3 region has the DNA TGTGCCAGCAGTCCCCAGGGAGGGGACACTGAAGCTTTCTTT. Translated: CASSPQGGDTEAFF.

This chain links TRBV11-2 with TRBJ1-2; 8 bases match TRBD1. The V gene end was trimmed by 5 bases and the J gene end by 3 bases; junction bases not matched to a gene: 8. The CDR3 covers 15 residues. Germline CDR1 is SGHAT and CDR2 is FQNNGV. The CDR3 sequence is CASSLRTGSHYGYTF. Here the CDR3 DNA reads TGTGCCAGCAGCCTAAGGACAGGGAGTCACTATGGCTACACCTTC.

This chain links TRBV9 with TRBJ2-1; D not certain. Trimming stripped 0 bases from V and 0 bases from J, with 7 bases between. The CDR3 runs to 15 residues. Germline V gene sequence: CDR1 SGDLS, CDR2 YYNGEE. The CDR3 region is CASSVAPSSYNEQFF. The CDR3 bases are TGTGCCAGCAGCGTAGCTCCGAGCTCCTACAATGAGCAGTTCTTC. The full variable domain, rest sourced from reference TRBV9 and TRBJ2-1, is DSGVTQTPKHLITATGQRVTLRCSPRSGDLSVYWYQQSLDQGLQFLIQYYNGEERAKGNILERFSAQQFPDLHSELNLSSLELGDSALYFCASSVAPSSYNEQFFGPGTRLTVL.

The V call is TRBV7-3, the J call TRBJ2-2; D gene ambiguous. The CDR3 has 15 residues. Germline CDR1 SGHTA, CDR2 FQGTGA. V was cut by 5 bases and J by 4 bases, with 14 bases left in between. CDR3 nucleotide sequence: TGTGCCAGCAGCCAAAATGGGCCCGGCACCGGGGAGCTGTTTTTT. Its protein is CASSQNGPGTGELFF.

V usage is TRBV30 and J usage is TRBJ2-5; 8 bases fit TRBD2. Germline values: CDR1 GTSNPN, CDR2 SVGIG (reference sequence). The CDR3 runs to 14 residues. Germline trimming cut 6 bases from V and 2 bases from J; bases unmatched to any gene: 8. Here the CDR3 DNA reads TGTGCCTGTTCGGGGGGGGAATTTCAAGAGACCCAGTACTTC. Its translation is CACSGGEFQETQYF.

This clone has only one observation. J is TRBJ1-1 and V is TRBV5-1; D is perhaps TRBD1 (6 bases). With 4 bases removed from V and 5 bases from J, the gap between germline ends came to 21 bases. The germline gives CDR1 SGHRS, CDR2 YFSETQ. The CDR3 extends over 16 amino acids. CDR3 DNA: TGCGCCAGCAGCCCGAGTACCATGGGGGCCAGGACTGAAGCTTTCTTT. It encodes CASSPSTMGARTEAFF.

The J gene is TRBJ2-1, the V gene TRBV15; a possible D gene is TRBD1 (6 bases). V was clipped by 1 base and J by 4 bases, with 14 bases between them. The CDR3 runs to 16 residues. Per the germline V gene, CDR1 is LNHNV and CDR2 is YYDKDF (reference sequence). Here the CDR3 reads CATSRGRGQGYNEQFF. For the CDR3, the DNA is TGTGCCACCAGCAGAGGAAGGGGCCAGGGGTACAATGAGCAGTTCTTC.

There are a few counts of this clone. The chain is built from TRBV19 and TRBJ1-5; 12 positions agree with TRBD1. Germline V lookup: CDR1 LNHDA, CDR2 SQIVND (reference sequence). Trimming cost V 7 bases and J 10 bases; bases outside gene matches: 8. CDR3 size: 14 residues. In nucleotides, the CDR3 is TGTGCCAGTACCCTGGGACAGGGGGCGGTACCCCAGCATTTT. This gives the protein CASTLGQGAVPQHF.

This clone was counted once. The chain combines TRBV6-6 with TRBJ1-5; D is ambiguous. Looked up from germline, CDR1 is MNHNY and CDR2 is SVGAGI (reference sequence). Trimming took off 7 bases at V and 7 bases at J, with 14 bases between the two ends. This CDR3 has 13 residues. The CDR3 DNA reads as TGTGCCAGCACCCGGTCCTTAGTCCAGCCCCAGCATTTT. Translated: CASTRSLVQPQHF.

The V gene is TRBV24-1, the J gene TRBJ2-1; a possible D gene is TRBD2 (7 bases). The CDR3 is 16 residues long. The germline V gene encodes CDR1 KGHDR and CDR2 SFDVKD. Trimming pared 3 bases from V and 0 bases from J, leaving 11 bases between. This CDR3 is CATSDRGGVSYNEQFF. The CDR3 DNA is TGTGCCACCAGTGATAGGGGGGGTGTCTCCTACAATGAGCAGTTCTTC.

The chain recombines TRBV29-1 with TRBJ1-2, with D perhaps matching TRBD1 (5 bases). The germline V gene has CDR1 SQVTM and CDR2 ANQGSEA. The CDR3 is 14 residues long. V shed 2 bases and J shed 4 bases, with 14 bases lying between them. CDR3 sequence: CSVELISTAYGYTF. The CDR3 nucleotides read TGCAGCGTTGAATTAATCTCGACAGCCTATGGCTACACCTTC.

The rearrangement uses TRBV28 and TRBJ1-5; TRBD1 matches at 9 bases. J lost 1 base, V lost 6 bases, and 7 bases had no gene match. The CDR3 spans 16 residues. Germline CDR1 MDHEN, CDR2 SYDVKM. CDR3 sequence: CASRTGTGFSNQPQHF. Written as DNA, the CDR3 is TGTGCCAGCAGAACCGGGACAGGGTTCAGCAATCAGCCCCAGCATTTT.

The J gene is TRBJ1-1, the V gene TRBV30; 7 bases agree with TRBD1. The germline gives CDR1 GTSNPN, CDR2 SVGIG (reference sequence). This CDR3 region has 13 residues. Unmatched junction bases numbered 6, after V lost 3 bases and J lost 5 bases. CDR3 nucleotide sequence: TGTGCCTGGAGACCAGGGGGAGGTACTGAAGCTTTCTTT. This gives the protein CAWRPGGGTEAFF.